The source of this TCR beta chain is a study of cytomegalovirus exposure and HLA in healthy donors. The CDR3 runs to 12 residues. Germline V lookup: CDR1 SGHNT, CDR2 YYREEE (reference sequence). Trimming took off 4 bases at V and 3 bases at J, with 4 bases between the two ends. It was with 60 Vbeta and 13 Jbeta primers that the PCR ran. The protocol was immunoSEQ multiplex PCR, while the TCRdb copy is restricted to in-frame clones and leaves out a portion. The sample shows 120,000 or so clones, more than 9% of them seen only once. Sequenced sample: PBMCs. This TCR came from a woman aged 18-29 years in good health and CMV-seropositive. The chain has TRBV5-4 and TRBJ2-2; D remains unclear. In DNA, the CDR3 is TGTGCCAGCAGCCCAGACACCGGGGAGCTGTTTTTT. It yields the protein CASSPDTGELFF.